The 18 T cell receptor beta chains reported below all come from one sample, sequenced in a study of human T cells and chemical hapten exposure. One entry per CDR3 protein results from TCRdb running MiXCR on the RACE reads. The data contain fewer than 95,000 distinct CDR3 sequences, roughly 10% of them seen just once; the ten biggest clones take up roughly 2.2%. Time point of the sample: patch test 1, 2 weeks after DPC sensitization. Treatment described: therapeutic diphenylcyclopropenone sensitization with weekly scalp DPC. The sequenced sample was whole blood, obtained in connection with sensitization to the hapten diphenylcyclopropenone (DPC). Receptors originate from a middle-aged man with alopecia areata. Some clones in this sample may be carry-over from other donors' samples.

There are a few counts of this clonotype. The gene calls are TRBV30 and TRBJ2-7; possible D gene TRBD1, 6 bases. Germline V gene data show CDR1 as GTSNPN and CDR2 as SVGIG (reference sequence). Trimming pared 2 bases from V and 5 bases from J, leaving 7 bases between. CDR3 length: 11 amino acids. In DNA, the CDR3 is TGTGCCTGGAGTTACAGGGACGAGCAGTACTTC. It yields the protein CAWSYRDEQYF.

V usage is TRBV3-1 and J usage is TRBJ2-3; maybe TRBD1 (5 bases). Germline CDR1 LGHDT, CDR2 YNNKEL (reference sequence). V gave up 5 bases and J gave up 1 base, with 13 bases separating them. There are 15 residues in the CDR3. CDR3 loop: CASSDDSAGTDTQYF. In nucleotides, the CDR3 is TGTGCCAGCAGCGACGACAGTGCTGGCACAGATACGCAGTATTTT.

This clonotype was detected ten times or more. The chain uses TRBV24-1 and TRBJ2-1, with D hard to call. With 5 bases removed from V and 6 bases from J, the gap between germline ends came to 4 bases. Per germline, CDR1 KGHDR and CDR2 SFDVKD. CDR3 length equals 11 residues. CDR3 region: CATSALNEQFF. Here the CDR3 DNA reads TGTGCCACCAGTGCCCTCAATGAGCAGTTCTTC.

This clonotype was seen ten or more times. The chain combines TRBV3-1 with TRBJ2-3, with TRBD1 matching 7 bases. Germline CDR1 and CDR2: LGHDT and YNNKEL (reference sequence). The CDR3 length is 17 residues. The ends lost 0 bases at V and 1 base at J; junction bases unmatched: 7. The CDR3 region has the DNA TGTGCCAGCAGCCAAGATCGTCGTGACAGGGGCACAGATACGCAGTATTTT. Protein product: CASSQDRRDRGTDTQYF.

This clonotype was seen only a few times. V gene TRBV29-1 combines with J gene TRBJ2-1; possible D gene TRBD1, 5 bases. The CDR3 length is 14 residues. Trimming removed 3 bases at V and 2 bases at J, with 11 bases between. Germline V lookup: CDR1 SQVTM, CDR2 ANQGSEA. The CDR3 spells CSVDREFTYNEQFF. DNA of the CDR3: TGCAGCGTTGACAGGGAATTCACCTACAATGAGCAGTTCTTC.

This clonotype was seen a few times. V gene TRBV7-2 combines with J gene TRBJ2-2, with D unresolved. Germline values: CDR1 SGHTA, CDR2 FQGNSA. V was shortened by 3 bases and J by 0 bases, with 20 bases between the two germline ends. This CDR3 has 19 amino acids. The CDR3, as DNA: TGTGCCAGCAGCTTTCTCGCAGATGGTCGGCTATCGAACACCGGGGAGCTGTTTTTT. Translation gives CASSFLADGRLSNTGELFF.

This clonotype was counted a few times. The rearrangement uses TRBV29-1 and TRBJ2-3; a possible D gene is TRBD1 (6 bases). CDR1 is SQVTM, CDR2 ANQGSEA, per germline. The CDR3 length is 17 residues. Trimming removed 1 base at V and 5 bases at J, with 22 bases between. This chain's CDR3 is CSVEGGVTPGQIDTQYF. CDR3 bases: TGCAGCGTTGAAGGGGGAGTAACACCGGGACAAATAGATACGCAGTATTTT.

This clonotype showed up just a few times. The chain combines TRBV24-1 with TRBJ2-1, with 10 bases that match TRBD2. This CDR3 region has 18 residues. Germline V gene sequence: CDR1 KGHDR, CDR2 SFDVKD. V shed 3 bases and J 7 bases; nucleotides not matched to a gene: 14. The CDR3 coding sequence is TGTGCCACCAGTGATCGACTAGCGGGCGTAGGGGATTCAAATGAGCAGTTCTTC. It is translated as CATSDRLAGVGDSNEQFF.

CDR3 sequence (DNA): TGTGCCAGCAGCTTAGTCAGCCAGTCCTATGGCTACACCTTC. This translates into CASSLVSQSYGYTF. This rearrangement joins TRBV7-2 to TRBJ1-2; D uncertain. Trimming left V 1 base short and J 4 bases short, with 10 bases between. From germline, CDR1 is SGHTA and CDR2 FQGNSA. The CDR3 contains 14 residues.

This clonotype was detected ten times or more. The genes are TRBV18 and TRBJ1-6; 9 positions agree with TRBD1. Trimming cost V 5 bases and J 10 bases; bases outside gene matches: 9. The germline gives CDR1 KGHSH, CDR2 LQKENI. The CDR3 is 15 residues long. This chain's CDR3 is CASSSDRGNGSPLHF. In DNA form, the CDR3 reads TGTGCCAGCTCATCGGACAGGGGTAATGGGTCACCCCTCCACTTT.

The sample holds a few counts of this clonotype. The rearrangement links TRBV15 to TRBJ2-3; D is possibly TRBD2 (6 bases). Trimming took 5 bases from V and 9 from J, leaving 12 bases between them. The CDR3 consists of 12 residues. Germline lookup yields CDR1 LNHNV and CDR2 YYDKDF (reference sequence). CDR3 DNA sequence: TGTGCCACCAGCGGGGGACTCGACACGCAGTATTTT. This encodes CATSGGLDTQYF.

A few counts support this clonotype. The rearrangement uses TRBV7-3 and TRBJ2-1; TRBD2 matches 10 bases. The CDR3 spans 17 residues. V was clipped by 2 bases and J by 8 bases; unmatched bases: 12. Germline V gives CDR1 SGHTA, CDR2 FQGTGA. The CDR3 DNA is TGTGCCAGCAGCTTAGCGAAAGCGGGAGGGCCGCGGGATGAGCAGTTCTTC. The encoded protein is CASSLAKAGGPRDEQFF.

This clonotype was seen once. The chain joins TRBV4-2 to TRBJ2-1; 9 bases align to TRBD2. The length of the CDR3 is 17 residues. Looked up from germline, CDR1 is LGHNA and CDR2 is YNFKEQ. With 3 bases clipped from V and 4 bases from J, the junction kept 10 bases outside the gene matches. The CDR3 loop reads CASSQDSGRGLYNEQFF. DNA for the CDR3: TGTGCCAGCAGCCAGGATAGCGGGAGAGGCTTATACAATGAGCAGTTCTTC.

The sample holds many counts of this clonotype. This chain joins TRBV7-2 and TRBJ1-2; no reliable D call. The CDR3 is 15 amino acids. The V gene lost 1 base and the J gene lost 4 bases, with 13 bases spanning the gap. The V gene's germline CDR1 is SGHTA and CDR2 FQGNSA. The CDR3 DNA reads TGTGCCAGCAGCTTAGGCGTTGGGGTAATCTATGGCTACACCTTC. Translated: CASSLGVGVIYGYTF. Full variable domain (rest looked up from reference TRBV7-2 and TRBJ1-2): GAGVSQSPSNKVTEKGKDVELRCDPISGHTALYWYRQSLGQGLEFLIYFQGNSAPDKSGLPSDRFSAERTGGSVSTLTIQRTQQEDSAVYLCASSLGVGVIYGYTFGSGTRLTVV.

The chain uses TRBV4-3 and TRBJ2-3; D gene uncertain. This CDR3 is built from 17 residues. Germline CDR1 is LGHNA and CDR2 is YSLEER. V was cut by 0 bases and J by 5 bases, with 18 bases left in between. The CDR3 DNA is TGCGCCAGCAGCCAAGATGTCCGGACCGGGTACATAGATACGCAGTATTTT. Protein product: CASSQDVRTGYIDTQYF.

A few counts support this clonotype. The chain joins TRBV7-2 to TRBJ1-6; possible D gene TRBD1, 6 bases. This CDR3 is built from 14 residues. Germline lookup yields CDR1 SGHTA and CDR2 FQGNSA. Trimming left V 3 bases short and J 7 bases short, with 10 bases between. CDR3 nucleotide sequence: TGTGCCAGCAGCTTGGGGACACCAAATTCACCCCTCCACTTT. It codes for CASSLGTPNSPLHF.

V is TRBV7-8 and J is TRBJ2-7; TRBD1 agrees at 10 bases. The V gene end was trimmed by 4 bases and the J gene end by 4 bases; junction bases not matched to a gene: 4. Germline V gives CDR1 SGHVS, CDR2 FQNEAQ. The CDR3 is 14 residues long. In DNA form, the CDR3 reads TGTGCCAGCAGCTACGGGACAGGGGAATACGAGCAGTACTTC. Translation: CASSYGTGEYEQYF.

This clonotype appeared a single time. The chain carries TRBV13 and TRBJ2-1, with a tentative D call TRBD1 (6 bases). This CDR3 spans 13 amino acids. CDR1 and CDR2 from the germline V gene are PRHDT and FYEKMQ (reference sequence). V lost 8 bases to trimming and J lost 5 bases, with 13 bases between them. This chain's CDR3 is CASGQTRNNEQFF. CDR3 DNA: TGTGCCAGCGGACAGACCCGAAACAATGAGCAGTTCTTC.